Below, 24 T cell receptor beta chains from the same sample are listed, as sequenced in a study of CD8+CD57+ T cells in acquired aplastic anemia. CD8+CD57+ cell expansion had been shown by flow cytometry in patients chosen for sequencing. Genomic DNA, serving as template, underwent TCR beta VDJ and CDR3 profiling. TCRdb re-called the reads with MiXCR, one entry per CDR3 protein. The table includes roughly 500,000 distinct CDR3 sequences, more than 25% detected once. Sequenced input: sorted CD4+, CD8+, or CD8+CD57+ T cells (not recorded which) from PBMCs. These receptors were collected from a human donor with aplastic anemia.

This clonotype was observed a handful of times. With a much larger clone just one base away, this may be a read error. This chain joins TRBV2 and TRBJ2-7, with D tentatively TRBD2 (6 bases). The last part of the DNA fits TRBJ2-1 better; the J call may be wrong. There are 15 residues in the CDR3. Germline V lookup: CDR1 SNHLY, CDR2 FYNNEI. The CDR3 DNA follows: TGTGTCAGCAGGGAGACTAGTGAGGGCAACAATGAGCAGTTCTTC. It codes for CVSRETSEGNNEQFF.

The table lists this clonotype with many counts. The chain couples TRBV10-1 to TRBJ2-7; D not certain. V was cut by 2 bases and J by 7 bases, with 6 bases left in between. The CDR3 is 11 residues long. The germline gives CDR1 WNHNN, CDR2 SYGVQD (reference sequence). CDR3 region: CASSEVWEQYF. In nucleotides, the CDR3 is TGCGCCAGCAGTGAGGTTTGGGAGCAGTACTTC.

This clonotype occurred a few times. The chain links TRBV6-5 to TRBJ1-6; the D is unclear. Germline lookup yields CDR1 MNHEY and CDR2 SVGAGI. The CDR3 length is 16 residues. The V gene lost 2 bases and the J gene lost 2 bases, with 10 bases spanning the gap. The CDR3 bases are TGTGCCAGCAGTTACGGAGGAACAACCTATAATTCACCCCTCCACTTT. Encoded protein: CASSYGGTTYNSPLHF.

The CDR3 spells CASIIPRDTSYEQYF. The CDR3, as DNA: TGTGCCAGCATCATACCCCGGGACACCTCCTACGAGCAGTACTTC. The chain has TRBV7-9 and TRBJ2-7; D may be TRBD1 (6 bases). Germline V gene sequence: CDR1 SEHNR, CDR2 FQNEAQ (reference sequence). V was shortened by 7 bases and J by 0 bases, with 16 bases between the two germline ends. The CDR3 spans 15 residues.

The sample holds many counts of this clonotype. V is TRBV7-2 and J is TRBJ2-7, with D possibly being TRBD1 (5 bases). Germline CDR1 reads SGHTA; CDR2 reads FQGNSA. The CDR3 is made up of 14 amino acids. V lost 5 bases and J 4 bases, leaving 15 bases between the germline ends. DNA of the CDR3: TGTGCCAGCAGCCTACAGGCCAGGGAATACGAGCAGTACTTC. Protein sequence: CASSLQAREYEQYF. The variable domain in full, with the rest retrieved from reference TRBV7-2 and TRBJ2-7, is GAGVSQSPSNKVTEKGKDVELRCDPISGHTALYWYRQSLGQGLEFLIYFQGNSAPDKSGLPSDRFSAERTGGSVSTLTIQRTQQEDSAVYLCASSLQAREYEQYFGPGTRLTVT.

Only a few counts were recorded for this clonotype. This chain joins TRBV20-1 and TRBJ1-1; TRBD1 might be the D (6 bases). Trimming removed 2 bases from V and 4 bases from J, with 14 bases in between. CDR1 and CDR2 from the germline V gene are DFQATT and SNEGSKA (reference sequence). CDR3 length: 14 residues. The CDR3 region has the DNA TGCAGTGCTAGACGGACAGCCGCCCCCACTGAAGCTTTCTTT. This translates into CSARRTAAPTEAFF.

This clonotype was recorded at least ten times. The chain recombines TRBV20-1 with TRBJ1-6; 7 bases line up with TRBD1. The germline gives CDR1 DFQATT, CDR2 SNEGSKA (reference sequence). This CDR3 has 16 amino acids. V lost 3 bases to trimming and J lost 0 bases; unmatched junction nucleotides: 5. The CDR3 reads CSARVGTVSYNSPLHF. The CDR3 region has the DNA TGCAGTGCTAGGGTCGGGACAGTCTCCTATAATTCACCCCTCCACTTT.

The gene calls are TRBV5-4 and TRBJ1-2; 7 bases fit TRBD1. Germline V gene sequence: CDR1 SGHNT, CDR2 YYREEE (reference sequence). The CDR3 is 15 residues long. V shed 3 bases, J shed 4 bases, and the junction held 9 bases outside the gene matches. In DNA form, the CDR3 reads TGTGCCAGCAGCTGGACGTCCGGGACAGCCTATGGCTACACCTTC. Protein: CASSWTSGTAYGYTF. Full variable domain (missing parts from reference TRBV5-4 and TRBJ1-2): ETGVTQSPTHLIKTRGQQVTLRCSSQSGHNTVSWYQQALGQGPQFIFQYYREEENGRGNFPPRFSGLQFPNYSSELNVNALELDDSALYLCASSWTSGTAYGYTFGSGTRLTVV.

The chain is built from TRBV15 and TRBJ1-2, with 7 bases that match TRBD1. Germline V CDR1 and CDR2: LNHNV, YYDKDF (reference sequence). The CDR3 has 16 amino acids. The V segment lost 1 base and the J segment 3 bases; nucleotides outside the gene matches: 8. CDR3 in amino acids: CATSRARDSGYYGYTF. The CDR3 DNA is TGTGCCACCAGCAGAGCCCGGGACAGTGGATACTATGGCTACACCTTC.

This clonotype was seen repeatedly, ten times or more. The rearrangement joins TRBV11-2 to TRBJ2-1, with D unresolved. Trimming pared 7 bases from V and 4 bases from J, leaving 17 bases between. The germline V gene encodes CDR1 SGHAT and CDR2 FQNNGV. The CDR3 covers 15 residues. CDR3 in amino acids: CASTGPQLTYNEQFF. The CDR3 DNA reads TGTGCCAGCACCGGCCCCCAGCTTACTTACAATGAGCAGTTCTTC. The full variable domain, completed using reference TRBV11-2 and TRBJ2-1, is EAGVAQSPRYKIIEKRQSVAFWCNPISGHATLYWYQQILGQGPKLLIQFQNNGVVDDSQLPKDRFSAERLKGVDSTLKIQPAKLEDSAVYLCASTGPQLTYNEQFFGPGTRLTVL.

This clonotype has a count of ten or more. The chain has TRBV30 and TRBJ1-2; D gene unclear. The V gene lost 3 bases and the J gene lost 5 bases, with 16 bases spanning the gap. The V gene's germline CDR1 is GTSNPN and CDR2 SVGIG (reference sequence). This CDR3 has 14 residues. The CDR3 here is CAWSLEMAGYGYTF. CDR3 sequence (DNA): TGTGCCTGGAGCCTGGAGATGGCGGGGTATGGCTACACCTTC.

This chain uses TRBV20-1 with TRBJ2-3, with D maybe TRBD1 (5 bases). The end of the DNA is better explained by TRBJ1-5, so the J call may be wrong. This CDR3 is built from 14 residues. Germline CDR1 DFQATT, CDR2 SNEGSKA (reference sequence). Written as DNA, the CDR3 is TGCAGCGGCGCAGGGAGAACTACCACAGATACGCAGCATTTT. Residues: CSGAGRTTTDTQHF.

The CDR3 protein is CASSLMEREYNEQFF. The CDR3 DNA reads as TGCGCCAGCAGCTTAATGGAAAGAGAATACAATGAGCAGTTCTTC. V gene TRBV5-1 combines with J gene TRBJ2-1; D is unresolved. From germline, CDR1 is SGHRS and CDR2 YFSETQ. With 2 bases removed from V and 4 bases from J, the gap between germline ends came to 13 bases. This CDR3 contains 15 residues. Filled out from reference TRBV5-1 and TRBJ2-1, the complete variable domain reads KAGVTQTPRYLIKTRGQQVTLSCSPISGHRSVSWYQQTPGQGLQFLFEYFSETQRNKGNFPGRFSGRQFSNSRSEMNVSTLELGDSALYLCASSLMEREYNEQFFGPGTRLTVL.

This clonotype is a singleton in its sample. Just one base apart from a much larger clone, this may be a read error. The rearrangement uses TRBV7-2 and TRBJ2-7; possibly TRBD1 for D (6 bases). V dropped 5 bases and J dropped 10 bases, with 15 bases sitting between them. The CDR3 totals 12 residues. Per the germline V gene, CDR1 is SGHTA and CDR2 is FQGNSA. Here the CDR3 reads CASSLDQGLQYF. CDR3 coding DNA: TGTGCCAGCAGCCTAGACCAGGGGTTACAGTACTTC.

This clonotype was recorded many times. CDR3 DNA sequence: TGCGCCAGCAGCCCTGGGACAGCCGGGAATCAGCCCCAGCATTTT. Amino acids: CASSPGTAGNQPQHF. J is TRBJ1-5 and V is TRBV5-1; 7 nucleotides match TRBD1. This CDR3 comprises 15 residues. Germline V gene lookup returns CDR1 SGHRS and CDR2 YFSETQ. Germline trimming cut 4 bases from V and 4 bases from J; bases unmatched to any gene: 8.

The CDR3 bases are TGCAGTGCTAGAGATCGGGCGGGGGAGCTGTTTTTT. It encodes CSARDRAGELFF. The chain couples TRBV20-1 to TRBJ2-2; D uncertain. CDR3 length equals 12 residues. Germline CDR1 and CDR2: DFQATT and SNEGSKA (reference sequence). The V end lost 0 bases, the J end lost 8 bases, and 7 bases lay between the germline ends.

The J gene is TRBJ1-2, the V gene TRBV11-2; D remains unclear. Germline V gene sequence: CDR1 SGHAT, CDR2 FQNNGV. The V gene lost 1 base and the J gene lost 4 bases, with 10 bases spanning the gap. This CDR3 contains 14 residues. CDR3 nucleotide sequence: TGTGCCAGCAGCTTAGGGCAGGCCTTCTATGGCTACACCTTC. Amino acid sequence: CASSLGQAFYGYTF.

This clonotype showed up many times. The V call is TRBV25-1, the J call TRBJ1-4; D gene uncertain. The V end was cut by 3 bases, the J end by 4 bases, with 12 bases between. This CDR3 region has 15 residues. CDR1 and CDR2 from the germline V gene are MGHDK and SYGVNS. The CDR3 DNA follows: TGTGCCAGCAGTGACGAGGGAGCCCTTAATGAAAAACTGTTTTTT. Protein product: CASSDEGALNEKLFF.

This clonotype occurred many times. The chain is built from TRBV15 and TRBJ2-7, with a tentative D call TRBD1 (5 bases). The CDR3 covers 14 residues. The V gene's germline CDR1 is LNHNV and CDR2 YYDKDF (reference sequence). The V end was cut by 4 bases, the J end by 3 bases, with 13 bases between. The CDR3 reads CATSTPSQDYEQYF. CDR3 DNA: TGTGCCACCAGCACCCCCTCACAGGACTACGAGCAGTACTTC.

This clonotype occurred many times. The gene calls are TRBV29-1 and TRBJ2-1, with TRBD2 matching over 7 bases. Germline V gives CDR1 SQVTM, CDR2 ANQGSEA. V gave up 4 bases and J gave up 9 bases; unmatched junction bases: 9. The CDR3 totals 13 residues. This chain's CDR3 is CSVVVGGWSEQFF. The CDR3 DNA is TGCAGCGTTGTGGTGGGGGGGTGGAGTGAGCAGTTCTTC.

This clonotype was seen a handful of times. V gene TRBV5-1 combines with J gene TRBJ1-2, with 9 bases fitting TRBD1. This CDR3 region has 14 residues. J lost 6 bases, V lost 3 bases, and 6 bases had no gene match. Germline loops: CDR1 SGHRS, CDR2 YFSETQ. CDR3 region: CASSSNTGGDGYTF. The DNA of the CDR3 is TGCGCCAGCAGCTCAAATACAGGGGGCGATGGCTACACCTTC.

This clonotype was detected many times. The J gene is TRBJ1-5, the V gene TRBV19; D not resolved. Trimming removed 3 bases from V and 1 base from J, with 7 bases in between. Germline CDR1 and CDR2: LNHDA and SQIVND (reference sequence). This CDR3 contains 14 residues. The CDR3: CASSIEDSNQPQHF. DNA for the CDR3: TGTGCCAGTAGTATTGAGGACAGCAATCAGCCCCAGCATTTT.

The chain is built from TRBV7-3 and TRBJ2-1; 9 positions agree with TRBD2. The CDR3 length is 16 residues. The germline CDR1 and CDR2 sequences are SGHTA and FQGTGA. V was pared by 5 bases and J by 4 bases, with 9 bases of the junction left unmatched. DNA of the CDR3: TGTGCCAGCAGCCAGAGCGGGGGGTCCCAATACAATGAGCAGTTCTTC. Translation: CASSQSGGSQYNEQFF.

The chain recombines TRBV29-1 with TRBJ2-5; 9 bases match TRBD1. V lost 8 bases, J lost 5 bases, and 6 bases stayed unmatched. CDR1 is SQVTM and CDR2 is ANQGSEA in the germline V gene. The CDR3 runs 12 residues. CDR3 in amino acids: CSYTGGAETQYF. CDR3 nucleotide sequence: TGCAGCTACACAGGGGGCGCTGAGACCCAGTACTTC.